The 29 T cell receptor beta chains below all came from one sample that was sequenced in a study of graft-versus-host responses after intestinal transplantation (dated by TCRdb to the early 2020s). Libraries were prepared through the immunoSEQ multiplex PCR assay. Here the immuneACCESS table is served through TCRdb, limited to in-frame sequences with V and J called. Missing clones are a known gap in these copies; in checked studies unresolved V genes cover under half, and the rest lacks a known reason. This sample holds about 57,000 clones; roughly 90% were observed only once. Less than 2% of the sample lies in the top ten. The sample consisted of PBMCs, taken 26 days after transplant. The receptors here all came from a human patient who received an intestinal transplant, so some T cells may come from the graft donor.

The chain joins TRBV18 to TRBJ1-2, with D maybe TRBD1 (6 bases). The CDR3 covers 15 residues. Per germline, CDR1 KGHSH and CDR2 LQKENI. Trimming took off 2 bases at V and 6 bases at J, with 16 bases between the two ends. Here the CDR3 DNA reads TGTGCCAGCTCACCAGTCCATAGGGGGGGGCATGGCTACACCTTC. It specifies CASSPVHRGGHGYTF.

This sequence joins TRBV7-6 and TRBJ2-2; D is possibly TRBD2 (6 bases). The germline gives CDR1 SGHVS, CDR2 FNYEAQ. V was trimmed by 5 bases and J by 1 base, leaving 14 bases between them. The CDR3 sequence is 16 residues long. The CDR3 loop is CASSDQTRVNTGELFF. The CDR3 coding sequence is TGTGCCAGCAGCGACCAGACTAGGGTGAACACCGGGGAGCTGTTTTTT.

This clone has just one count. The rearrangement links TRBV4-1 to TRBJ1-6; D ambiguous. The CDR3 extends over 17 amino acids. The V end was cut by 0 bases, the J end by 8 bases, with 17 bases between. Germline values: CDR1 MGHRA, CDR2 YSYEKL. Here the CDR3 reads CASSQEGPIIGDSPLHF. CDR3 DNA: TGCGCCAGCAGCCAAGAAGGGCCTATAATCGGGGATTCACCCCTCCACTTT.

The genes are TRBV5-1 and TRBJ2-5, with 12 bases identical to TRBD2. CDR1 and CDR2 from the germline V gene are SGHRS and YFSETQ. Losses at the gene ends were 3 bases for V and 0 bases for J; bases not matched to a gene: 6. The CDR3 sequence is 17 residues long. This CDR3 is CASSSRTSGTYQETQYF. The CDR3 DNA reads as TGCGCCAGCAGCTCCCGGACTAGCGGGACCTACCAAGAGACCCAGTACTTC.

In this sample, this clone turned up once. The chain joins TRBV6-5 to TRBJ2-1, with a weak D call TRBD2 (7 bases). The CDR3 has 15 residues. Germline V gene lookup returns CDR1 MNHEY and CDR2 SVGAGI. V was clipped by 6 bases and J by 5 bases, with 17 bases between them. DNA for the CDR3: TGTGCCAGCAGACTACAGGGAGGGTTGCACAATGAGCAGTTCTTC. This codes for CASRLQGGLHNEQFF.

The chain carries TRBV4-1 and TRBJ2-7, with 9 bases lining up with TRBD1. V was pared by 0 bases and J by 2 bases, with 5 bases of the junction left unmatched. This CDR3 comprises 16 residues. CDR1 is MGHRA and CDR2 is YSYEKL in the germline V gene. Written as DNA, the CDR3 is TGCGCCAGCAGCCAAGATACCGGGACAGGGACCTACGAGCAGTACTTC. This translates into CASSQDTGTGTYEQYF.

The chain uses TRBV28 and TRBJ1-1, with D possibly being TRBD1 (5 bases). CDR3 length: 13 residues. Germline V gene sequence: CDR1 MDHEN, CDR2 SYDVKM. Trimming shortened V by 1 base and J by 5 bases, and 8 bases separated the two germline ends. The CDR3: CASSLSGGTEAFF. The CDR3 coding sequence is TGTGCCAGCAGTTTATCGGGGGGAACTGAAGCTTTCTTT.

The CDR3 loop reads CASSVTSYNEQFF. CDR3 nucleotide sequence: TGTGCCAGCAGTGTAACTAGTTACAATGAGCAGTTCTTC. This chain uses TRBV2 with TRBJ2-1, with a weak D call TRBD2 (5 bases). This CDR3 region has 13 residues. V lost 4 bases to trimming and J lost 4 bases, with 8 bases between them. Germline CDR1 is SNHLY and CDR2 is FYNNEI.

The chain links TRBV5-1 to TRBJ2-7, with TRBD1 as a possible D gene (5 bases). This CDR3 region has 15 residues. From germline, CDR1 is SGHRS and CDR2 YFSETQ. The V gene lost 4 bases and the J gene lost 3 bases, with 17 bases spanning the gap. The CDR3 region has the DNA TGCGCCAGCAGCCTAGACAGCCTTTTGGGCTACGAGCAGTACGTC. Its translation: CASSLDSLLGYEQYV.

The chain is built from TRBV29-1 and TRBJ1-2; 9 bases map to TRBD1. The germline V gene encodes CDR1 SQVTM and CDR2 ANQGSEA. V lost 6 bases to trimming and J lost 2 bases; unmatched junction nucleotides: 4. This CDR3 has 13 amino acids. The CDR3 loop reads CSVRTGENYGYTF. In DNA, the CDR3 is TGCAGCGTGAGGACAGGGGAGAACTATGGCTACACCTTC.

J is TRBJ2-5 and V is TRBV5-4; 14 nucleotides agree with TRBD2. V lost 4 bases to trimming and J lost 2 bases; unmatched junction nucleotides: 4. Germline CDR1 reads SGHNT; CDR2 reads YYREEE (reference sequence). The CDR3 sequence is 16 residues long. The CDR3 bases are TGTGCCAGCAGCGCGGGACTAGCGGGGGAACAAGAGACCCAGTACTTC. Protein product: CASSAGLAGEQETQYF.

The chain employs TRBV19 and TRBJ2-7; 10 bases align to TRBD1. The CDR3 has 13 residues. The germline V gene has CDR1 LNHDA and CDR2 SQIVND (reference sequence). V shed 3 bases and J 5 bases; nucleotides not matched to a gene: 1. The CDR3, as DNA: TGTGCCAGTAGTATTGGGACAGGGGACGAGCAGTACTTC. Translation: CASSIGTGDEQYF. Full variable domain (outside the CDR3, taken from reference TRBV19 and TRBJ2-7): DGGITQSPKYLFRKEGQNVTLSCEQNLNHDAMYWYRQDPGQGLRLIYYSQIVNDFQKGDIAEGYSVSREKKESFPLTVTSAQKNPTAFYLCASSIGTGDEQYFGPGTRLTVT.

The chain carries TRBV7-9 and TRBJ2-7; perhaps TRBD1 as D (7 bases). Trimming left V 5 bases short and J 2 bases short, with 19 bases between. CDR1 SEHNR and CDR2 FQNEAQ come from the germline V gene (reference sequence). This CDR3 region has 16 residues. The CDR3 loop reads CASSPSAGGSAYEQYV. The CDR3 nucleotides are TGTGCCAGCAGCCCATCCGCAGGGGGGAGCGCCTACGAGCAGTACGTC.

This clone came up a few times. This chain uses TRBV5-8 with TRBJ1-3; 7 bases match TRBD1. This CDR3 spans 18 amino acids. Germline V gene sequence: CDR1 SGHTS, CDR2 YDEGEE. J was trimmed by 0 bases and V by 0 bases; bases with no gene match: 9. CDR3 residues: CASSLAGTGAFSGNTIYF. The CDR3 DNA reads TGTGCCAGCAGCTTGGCCGGTACAGGGGCTTTCTCTGGAAACACCATATATTTT. The variable domain in full, with the rest retrieved from reference TRBV5-8 and TRBJ1-3, is EAGVTQSPTHLIKTRGQQATLRCSPISGHTSVYWYQQALGLGLQFLLWYDEGEERNRGNFPPRFSGRQFPNYSSELNVNALELEDSALYLCASSLAGTGAFSGNTIYFGEGSWLTVV.

The chain uses TRBV9 and TRBJ1-1; 7 bases are a match to TRBD1. The length of the CDR3 is 16 residues. V gave up 1 base and J gave up 6 bases; unmatched junction bases: 12. Germline CDR1 SGDLS, CDR2 YYNGEE. CDR3 sequence reads: CASSVLGQTTGAEAFF. CDR3 DNA: TGTGCCAGCAGCGTACTGGGACAGACCACTGGGGCTGAAGCTTTCTTT.

This clone was counted once. V usage is TRBV5-1 and J usage is TRBJ2-3, with TRBD1 matching over 8 bases. The ends lost 4 bases at V and 6 bases at J; junction bases unmatched: 7. The CDR3 sequence is 14 residues long. Germline V gene sequence: CDR1 SGHRS, CDR2 YFSETQ. The CDR3 DNA reads TGCGCCAGCAGCGCTTGGACAGGGTCGGATACGCAGTATTTT. Residues: CASSAWTGSDTQYF.

This clone was recorded once. The chain recombines TRBV6-6 with TRBJ2-1; 8 bases line up with TRBD2. The germline V gene has CDR1 MNHNY and CDR2 SVGAGI (reference sequence). The J segment lost 7 bases and the V segment lost 8 bases, leaving 10 bases of the junction unmatched. The CDR3 is 14 residues long. In nucleotides, the CDR3 is TGTGCCAGCGGGGGACTAGACTTGCGAAATGAGCAGTTCTTC. Its protein product is CASGGLDLRNEQFF.

The rearrangement joins TRBV6-6 to TRBJ2-7; D possibly corresponds to TRBD2 (6 bases). Germline V lookup: CDR1 MNHNY, CDR2 SVGAGI (reference sequence). Between the trimmed V and J ends, which lost 0 bases and 0 bases, there was a span of 9 bases. The CDR3 contains 15 residues. The CDR3: CASSYSRGTSYEQYV. The CDR3 nucleotides read TGTGCCAGCAGTTACTCCCGGGGGACCTCCTACGAGCAGTACGTC.

The gene calls are TRBV13 and TRBJ2-7, with 8 bases matching TRBD2. CDR3 length: 15 amino acids. V shed 2 bases, J shed 1 base, and the junction held 4 bases outside the gene matches. CDR1 is PRHDT, CDR2 FYEKMQ, per germline (reference sequence). In DNA, the CDR3 is TGTGCCAGCAGCTTATCGGGACTAGTGTCCTACGAGCAGTACTTC. Protein product: CASSLSGLVSYEQYF.

Only one count was recorded for this clone. The genes are TRBV9 and TRBJ2-5; TRBD1 might be the D (6 bases). CDR3 size: 13 residues. Germline V lookup: CDR1 SGDLS, CDR2 YYNGEE. Trimming shortened V by 4 bases and J by 2 bases, and 9 bases separated the two germline ends. The CDR3 bases are TGTGCCAGCAGCTACCAGGGGCAAGAGACCCAGTACTTC. As protein: CASSYQGQETQYF.

The CDR3 region is CASSQGDRPPVNTEAFF. The CDR3, as DNA: TGTGCCAGCAGCCAGGGGGACAGACCGCCGGTGAACACTGAAGCTTTCTTT. The chain recombines TRBV14 with TRBJ1-1; 7 bases agree with TRBD1. The CDR3 runs to 17 residues. The germline V gene encodes CDR1 SGHDN and CDR2 FVKESK. Germline trimming cut 3 bases from V and 0 bases from J; bases unmatched to any gene: 10.

V and J are TRBV28 and TRBJ1-5; D perhaps matches TRBD1 (5 bases). This CDR3 spans 19 amino acids. Germline CDR1 reads MDHEN; CDR2 reads SYDVKM. V was trimmed by 5 bases and J by 4 bases, leaving 27 bases between them. CDR3 loop: CASSTFETRQILPNQPQHF. The CDR3 nucleotides read TGTGCCAGCAGTACTTTCGAGACTCGACAGATTTTACCTAATCAGCCCCAGCATTTT.

The V call is TRBV15, the J call TRBJ2-3; TRBD2 agrees at 11 bases. The CDR3 sequence is 17 residues long. CDR1 is LNHNV, CDR2 YYDKDF, per germline (reference sequence). With 1 base clipped from V and 2 bases from J, the junction kept 5 bases outside the gene matches. CDR3 coding DNA: TGTGCCACCAGCAGAGGGACTAGCGGGCCCAACACAGATACGCAGTATTTT. It specifies CATSRGTSGPNTDTQYF.

This sequence joins TRBV5-4 and TRBJ2-1; possible D gene TRBD2, 7 bases. Germline V gene data show CDR1 as SGHNT and CDR2 as YYREEE (reference sequence). Between the trimmed V and J ends, which lost 1 base and 4 bases, there was a span of 12 bases. The length of the CDR3 is 15 residues. CDR3 loop: CASSLRGAPYNEQFF. In DNA, the CDR3 is TGTGCCAGCAGCTTGCGGGGGGCCCCATACAATGAGCAGTTCTTC.

The chain has TRBV6-1 and TRBJ2-5, with a possible D match to TRBD2 (5 bases). Trimming pared 3 bases from V and 5 bases from J, leaving 16 bases between. The CDR3 runs 15 residues. In germline, CDR1 is MNHNS, CDR2 SASEGT. DNA of the CDR3: TGTGCCAGCAGTGACACAGCGGCCTTTGGGGAGACCCAGTACTTC. Protein: CASSDTAAFGETQYF.

The chain links TRBV5-6 to TRBJ1-3; tentatively, D is TRBD1 (5 bases). Germline V gene sequence: CDR1 SGHDT, CDR2 YYEEEE. V gave up 0 bases and J gave up 7 bases, with 11 bases separating them. This CDR3 region has 14 residues. The CDR3 sequence is CASSLAGLGNTIYF. DNA for the CDR3: TGTGCCAGCAGCTTGGCAGGGCTTGGCAACACCATATATTTT. The full variable domain, rest sourced from reference TRBV5-6 and TRBJ1-3, is DAGVTQSPTHLIKTRGQQVTLRCSPKSGHDTVSWYQQALGQGPQFIFQYYEEEERQRGNFPDRFSGHQFPNYSSELNVNALLLGDSALYLCASSLAGLGNTIYFGEGSWLTVV.

The V and J genes are TRBV6-4 and TRBJ2-2; 8 nucleotides agree with TRBD1. Trimming took 6 bases from V and 7 from J; bases not matched to a gene: 7. This CDR3 spans 14 amino acids. From germline, CDR1 is MRHNA and CDR2 SNTAGT. The CDR3 loop reads CASSEDRDIGELFF. CDR3 nucleotide sequence: TGTGCCAGCAGCGAGGACAGGGACATCGGGGAGCTGTTTTTT.

The chain links TRBV9 to TRBJ1-4; the D gene is possibly TRBD1 (5 bases). The germline V gene encodes CDR1 SGDLS and CDR2 YYNGEE. The V and J ends lost 2 bases and 0 bases respectively, with 17 bases between them. CDR3 length equals 18 residues. CDR3 amino acids: CASSVGGSGSTTNEKLFF. The CDR3 DNA is TGTGCCAGCAGCGTCGGGGGATCAGGGAGCACAACTAATGAAAAACTGTTTTTT.

The chain uses TRBV11-2 and TRBJ2-7, with 10 bases that match TRBD2. Germline lookup yields CDR1 SGHAT and CDR2 FQNNGV. This CDR3 has 14 residues. Germline trimming cut 4 bases from V and 1 base from J; bases unmatched to any gene: 1. The CDR3 DNA reads TGTGCCAGCAGCTCTAGCGGGGGATCCTACGAGCAGTACGTC. This codes for CASSSSGGSYEQYV.